This TCR beta chain appears in the sequencing data of a study of beta chain features in type 1 diabetes. Study outcomes and limitations: When Type 1 diabetes patients were examined, their TCRB CDR3s proved moderately but significantly shorter in all four CD4+ subsets. Patients and controls would be equally affected if PCR favored shorter templates. The VDJ junctions of type 1 diabetes patients carried fewer insertions and more deletions.

As to this clone: Its antigen is unidentified.

CDR1 SGDLS and CDR2 YYNGEE come from the germline V gene. Germline trimming cut 3 bases from V and 2 bases from J; bases unmatched to any gene: 7. The CDR3 totals 16 residues. Expressed TCRB transcripts were sequenced because the entire RNA isolate underwent reverse transcription. Sequencing was performed with immunoSEQ multiplex PCR; in TCRdb, only in-frame clones are kept and a portion is missing. Found here are 450,000 or so clones, about an eighth of them singletons; the top ten hold over 0.04%. Via CD45RO/CCR7/CD25/CD127/CD95/CD27, cells of the CD4+ naive, central memory, regulatory and stem cell-like memory subsets were sorted.

This sequence was found in a woman aged 18-35 years in good health. V gene TRBV9 combines with J gene TRBJ2-1, with 8 positions matching TRBD2. Sequencing was performed on naive CD4+ T cells from blood. Written as DNA, the CDR3 is TGTGCCAGCAGCGCCAAGCGGGAGCCTCCCTACAATGAGCAGTTCTTC. This codes for CASSAKREPPYNEQFF.